Sequencing of this T cell receptor beta chain was carried out in a study of T cells in Graves' hyperthyroidism and ophthalmopathy. General study points: Patients with ophthalmopathy were separated from those with stable hyperthyroidism by a 13 V-J model.

RNA transcripts served as the template for amplifying TCR beta CDR3 regions. A first-round RT-PCR of the TCR CDR3 used the HTBI primer set. A single record per CDR3 protein comes from TCRdb applying MiXCR to the multiplex PCR reads. Seen here are about 59,000 distinct CDR3 sequences, approximately 50% observed once, and the top ten hold about 3.3%. PBMCs were obtained from under 13 ml fresh peripheral blood. J lost 8 bases, V lost 3 bases, and 6 bases had no gene match. This CDR3 has 16 residues. CDR1 is DFQATT, CDR2 SNEGSKA, per germline (reference sequence). On this clonotype: Its specificity is not known.

Sequenced input: blood. V gene TRBV20-1 combines with J gene TRBJ2-2; 16 bases line up with TRBD2. The origin of this receptor is a woman aged 55-70 years with Graves' ophthalmopathy. Here the CDR3 reads CSAREGTSGRAGELFF. In nucleotides, the CDR3 is TGCAGTGCTAGGGAAGGGACTAGCGGGAGGGCAGGGGAGCTGTTTTTT.